This T cell receptor beta chain is drawn from a study of T cell changes during pregnancy in multiple sclerosis. The protocol was immunoSEQ multiplex PCR, while the TCRdb copy is restricted to in-frame clones and leaves out a portion. The repertoire has about 89,000 clones, 94% of them found once; the top ten carry under 0.85%. Deletions cut 3 bases from V and 0 bases from J, with 12 bases between. In germline, CDR1 is SGHNT, CDR2 YYREEE (reference sequence). This CDR3 spans 15 amino acids. This receptor was identified in a female donor with multiple sclerosis, enrolled in a pregnancy study. The chain has TRBV5-4 and TRBJ1-2; D gene uncertain. Specimen: peripheral blood, collected in the third trimester of pregnancy. CDR3 region: CASSYWRGANYGYTF. CDR3 nucleotides: TGTGCCAGCAGCTATTGGCGGGGAGCTAACTATGGCTACACCTTC. Looking up the rest from reference TRBV5-4 and TRBJ1-2 gives the full variable domain: ETGVTQSPTHLIKTRGQQVTLRCSSQSGHNTVSWYQQALGQGPQFIFQYYREEENGRGNFPPRFSGLQFPNYSSELNVNALELDDSALYLCASSYWRGANYGYTFGSGTRLTVV.